The 7 T cell receptor beta chains below all came from one sample that was sequenced in a study of CD8 T cells in ankylosing spondylitis (dated by TCRdb to about 2017). Libraries were made using 5' RACE. Sequencing instrument: Illumina HiSeq 2500. The public sequencing data were trimmed at Q25 with fastp and processed into clonotypes with MiXCR by TCRdb, which kept only in-frame beta chains. When rows share a CDR3 protein, they turn into one entry using the most common DNA and genes. The sample table lists roughly 230,000 distinct CDR3 sequences, approximately 10% of them with a count of one. About 2.8% of the sample rests with the top ten. Sequencing used blood, either unsorted or a sorted T cell fraction (not recorded which). Receptors originate from a male donor with ankylosing spondylitis or in good health (not recorded which).

Many counts were recorded for this clonotype. The gene calls are TRBV10-3 and TRBJ2-1; D gene uncertain. With 0 bases removed from V and 12 bases from J, the gap between germline ends came to 15 bases. Per the germline V gene, CDR1 is ENHRY and CDR2 is SYGVKD. This CDR3 is built from 14 residues. DNA of the CDR3: TGTGCCATCAGTGAGTCGGGAACTACAGAGGCGCAGTTCTTC. It encodes CAISESGTTEAQFF.

The chain has TRBV20-1 and TRBJ2-7; TRBD1 aligns across 10 bases. Germline V lookup: CDR1 DFQATT, CDR2 SNEGSKA (reference sequence). CDR3 size: 15 residues. V lost 2 bases to trimming and J lost 6 bases; unmatched junction nucleotides: 10. In DNA form, the CDR3 reads TGCAGTGCTAGACTCCGGGACAGGGGACTGCGCGAGCAGTACTTC. Protein: CSARLRDRGLREQYF.

This clonotype was seen a handful of times. The V call is TRBV18, the J call TRBJ1-5; D is ambiguous. There are 13 residues in the CDR3. CDR1 and CDR2 (germline): KGHSH, LQKENI. Trimming stripped 3 bases from V and 4 bases from J, with 7 bases between. The CDR3 nucleotides read TGTGCCAGCTCACCCGGGGAGAATCAGCCCCAGCATTTT. It yields the protein CASSPGENQPQHF.

This clonotype was seen a few times. The rearrangement links TRBV12-3 or TRBV12-4 to TRBJ1-2; no clear D. V lost 1 base and J lost 5, with 14 bases in between. CDR3 size: 15 residues. The CDR3 here is CASSLGTAAPYGYTF. CDR3 nucleotides: TGTGCCAGCAGTTTAGGGACCGCCGCACCTTATGGCTACACCTTC.

This clonotype was detected only once. Just one base apart from a much larger clone, this may be a read error. The chain links TRBV4-1 to TRBJ2-2; no definite D call. The CDR3 runs to 17 residues. Germline lookup yields CDR1 MGHRA and CDR2 YSYEKL. V was pared by 3 bases and J by 3 bases, with 17 bases between. The chain's CDR3 is CASSHLIAGVYTGELFF. CDR3 bases: TGCGCCAGCAGCCACCTTATCGCAGGAGTGTACACCGGGGAGCTGTTTTTT.

V is TRBV20-1 and J is TRBJ1-2; 7 bases fit TRBD1. The trim removed 3 bases at V and 4 bases at J, leaving 2 bases unmatched. The CDR3 is 12 amino acids. Germline loops: CDR1 DFQATT, CDR2 SNEGSKA (reference sequence). The CDR3 spells CSARDRTYGYTF. CDR3 in DNA: TGCAGTGCTAGGGACAGGACCTATGGCTACACCTTC.

The sample holds many counts of this clonotype. The V call is TRBV4-2, the J call TRBJ2-3, with D tentatively TRBD2 (6 bases). CDR3 length: 15 residues. The germline V gene encodes CDR1 LGHNA and CDR2 YNFKEQ. Between the trimmed V and J ends, which lost 4 bases and 3 bases, there was a span of 14 bases. DNA for the CDR3: TGTGCCAGCAGCCCGGGGGTAGCGGAAACAGATACGCAGTATTTT. It is translated as CASSPGVAETDTQYF.